Listed below are T cell receptor beta chains from one sample, sequenced in a study of shared clonotypes between healthy human individuals. Using immunoSEQ multiplex PCR, the repertoire was profiled, and TCRdb retains in-frame clones only, with some absent. The repertoire has 2 million or so clones, roughly 96% of them found once; the top ten carry roughly 0.13%. The specimen sequenced was naive CD4+ T cells sorted from blood. All receptors derive from a young man in good health. Each CDR3 is given with its conserved first and last residue. Fields, in order: V gene, D gene, J gene, clone size, CDR3 protein, CDR3 DNA. D genes are given only for firm matches. The listing skips clone size in some rows; elsewhere it reads once, few, many or a size class.

V: TRBV7-8; D: NA; J: TRBJ2-7; size: NA; CDR3: CASSLSEAYEQYF; DNA: TGTGCCAGCAGCTTATCAGAGGCCTACGAGCAGTACTTC
V: TRBV9; D: NA; J: TRBJ2-3; size: NA; CDR3: CASSVVGYPTDTQYF; DNA: TGTGCCAGCAGCGTAGTAGGTTACCCCACAGATACGCAGTATTTT
V: TRBV9; D: TRBD1; J: TRBJ1-1; size: NA; CDR3: CASSGNRGGSAEAFF; DNA: TGTGCCAGCAGCGGGAACAGGGGAGGGAGCGCTGAAGCTTTCTTT
V: TRBV10-3; D: TRBD1; J: TRBJ2-7; size: NA; CDR3: CAISESTVGTGGYEQYF; DNA: TGTGCCATCAGTGAGTCGACGGTCGGGACAGGGGGTTACGAGCAGTACTTC
V: TRBV5-1; D: NA; J: TRBJ2-7; size: NA; CDR3: CASNPPNAAYEQYF; DNA: TGCGCCAGCAATCCCCCGAACGCCGCCTACGAGCAGTACTTC
V: TRBV7-9; D: NA; J: TRBJ1-1; size: NA; CDR3: CAFGGTEAFF; DNA: TGTGCTTTCGGGGGCACTGAAGCTTTCTTT
V: TRBV6-6; D: NA; J: TRBJ1-2; size: NA; CDR3: CASRSTGRAYGYTF; DNA: TGTGCCAGCAGGAGTACGGGGAGGGCCTATGGCTACACCTTC
V: TRBV28; D: NA; J: TRBJ1-2; size: NA; CDR3: CASKGLTGGKVYGYTF; DNA: TGTGCCAGCAAGGGCCTTACAGGAGGAAAGGTCTATGGCTACACCTTC
V: TRBV7-7; D: TRBD2; J: TRBJ2-1; size: NA; CDR3: CASSQGLAGDNEQFF; DNA: TGTGCTAGCAGCCAGGGACTAGCGGGGGACAATGAGCAGTTCTTC
V: TRBV5-8; D: NA; J: TRBJ2-1; size: once; CDR3: CASSLEGPPSYNEQFF; DNA: TGTGCCAGCAGCTTGGAGGGACCACCGTCCTACAATGAGCAGTTCTTC
V: TRBV4-1; D: NA; J: TRBJ2-5; size: NA; CDR3: CASSLGLQETQYF; DNA: TGCGCCAGCAGCCTAGGTCTGCAAGAGACCCAGTACTTC
V: TRBV6-1; D: NA; J: TRBJ1-3; size: NA; CDR3: CASSEGALGGNTIYF; DNA: TGTGCCAGCAGTGAAGGGGCCCTCGGTGGAAACACCATATATTTT
V: TRBV10-2; D: NA; J: TRBJ2-7; size: NA; CDR3: CASSWGPSSYEQYF; DNA: TGCGCCAGCAGTTGGGGGCCCAGCTCCTACGAGCAGTACTTC
V: TRBV30; D: TRBD2; J: TRBJ2-3; size: NA; CDR3: CAWSVLTSRDTQYF; DNA: TGTGCCTGGAGTGTACTGACTAGCCGCGATACGCAGTATTTT
V: TRBV11-2; D: NA; J: TRBJ2-5; size: NA; CDR3: CASRKQGKETQYF; DNA: TGTGCCAGCAGAAAACAGGGAAAAGAGACCCAGTACTTC
V: TRBV2; D: NA; J: TRBJ1-6; size: NA; CDR3: CASSEPRGPSPRNSPLHF; DNA: TGTGCCAGCAGTGAACCTCGGGGCCCTTCCCCTCGGAATTCACCCCTCCACTTT
V: TRBV6-1; D: TRBD2; J: TRBJ2-3; size: NA; CDR3: CASLVLAGSTDTQYF; DNA: TGTGCCAGCCTGGTACTAGCGGGAAGCACAGATACGCAGTATTTT
V: TRBV2; D: NA; J: TRBJ2-2; size: NA; CDR3: CASSEGSVATGELFF; DNA: TGTGCCAGCAGTGAAGGCAGCGTGGCAACCGGGGAGCTGTTTTTT
V: TRBV5-6; D: TRBD1; J: TRBJ2-3; size: NA; CDR3: CASSSRQGNPTDTQYF; DNA: TGTGCCAGCAGCTCCCGACAGGGTAACCCAACAGATACGCAGTATTTT
V: TRBV6-1; D: NA; J: TRBJ1-2; size: NA; CDR3: CASGTTYGYTF; DNA: TGTGCCAGCGGGACGACCTATGGCTACACCTTC
V: TRBV10-3; D: TRBD1; J: TRBJ1-6; size: NA; CDR3: CAISVGTGNSPLHF; DNA: TGTGCCATCAGTGTGGGGACAGGTAATTCACCCCTCCACTTT
V: TRBV30; D: TRBD1; J: TRBJ1-4; size: NA; CDR3: CAWSARSGTENEKLFF; DNA: TGTGCCTGGAGTGCCCGATCCGGGACAGAGAATGAAAAACTGTTTTTT
V: TRBV13; D: TRBD1; J: TRBJ2-7; size: NA; CDR3: CASSTARDRGYDEQYF; DNA: TGTGCCAGCAGCACGGCTCGGGACAGGGGTTATGACGAGCAGTACTTC
V: TRBV5-4; D: NA; J: TRBJ2-7; size: once; CDR3: CASSSRTGEQYF; DNA: TGTGCCAGCAGCTCACGAACAGGAGAGCAGTACTTC
V: TRBV6-1; D: NA; J: TRBJ1-2; size: NA; CDR3: CASSEALEGRYTF; DNA: TGTGCCAGCAGTGAAGCGCTCGAGGGAAGGTACACCTTC
V: TRBV2; D: TRBD2; J: TRBJ2-3; size: NA; CDR3: CASSVLAGSTDTQYF; DNA: TGTGCCAGCAGTGTACTAGCGGGGAGCACAGATACGCAGTATTTT
V: TRBV10-2; D: TRBD1; J: TRBJ1-5; size: NA; CDR3: CASSESTGGNQPQHF; DNA: TGCGCCAGCAGTGAGTCGACAGGGGGCAATCAGCCCCAGCATTTT
V: TRBV10-2; D: NA; J: TRBJ1-1; size: NA; CDR3: CASSGQMNTEAFF; DNA: TGCGCCAGCAGTGGGCAGATGAACACTGAAGCTTTCTTT
V: TRBV27; D: NA; J: TRBJ2-3; size: NA; CDR3: CASSSQGHPSTDTQYF; DNA: TGTGCCAGCAGTTCGCAGGGGCACCCTAGCACAGATACGCAGTATTTT
V: TRBV6-5; D: NA; J: TRBJ1-2; size: NA; CDR3: CASSRGTKTNYGYTF; DNA: TGTGCCAGCAGCCGAGGGACAAAGACGAACTATGGCTACACCTTC
V: TRBV5-1; D: NA; J: TRBJ1-3; size: NA; CDR3: CASSLAGNTIYF; DNA: TGCGCCAGCAGCTTGGCAGGAAACACCATATATTTT
V: TRBV5-1; D: NA; J: TRBJ1-3; size: NA; CDR3: CASSLEVNQGGSGNTIYF; DNA: TGCGCCAGCAGCTTGGAGGTCAATCAGGGTGGCTCTGGAAACACCATATATTTT
V: TRBV15; D: TRBD1; J: TRBJ2-7; size: NA; CDR3: CATSRPRDRVEQYF; DNA: TGTGCCACCAGCAGACCCCGGGACAGGGTTGAGCAGTACTTC
V: TRBV4-2; D: NA; J: TRBJ1-2; size: NA; CDR3: CASSPIAGEGSYGYTF; DNA: TGTGCCAGCAGCCCCATCGCGGGGGAAGGGTCCTATGGCTACACCTTC
V: TRBV7-9; D: NA; J: TRBJ2-5; size: NA; CDR3: CASSPAGGGETQYF; DNA: TGTGCCAGCAGCCCAGCCGGAGGCGGGGAGACCCAGTACTTC
V: TRBV6-5; D: NA; J: TRBJ1-1; size: once; CDR3: CASSSNPRWGTEAFF; DNA: TGTGCCAGCAGTTCCAACCCCCGGTGGGGCACTGAAGCTTTCTTT
V: TRBV5-1; D: TRBD1; J: TRBJ2-7; size: many; CDR3: CASSLDRTGNEQYF; DNA: TGCGCCAGCAGCTTGGACCGGACAGGGAACGAGCAGTACTTC
V: TRBV9; D: NA; J: TRBJ1-1; size: NA; CDR3: CASSVGVRTEAFF; DNA: TGTGCCAGCAGCGTAGGTGTGAGAACTGAAGCTTTCTTT
V: TRBV10-1; D: NA; J: TRBJ2-1; size: NA; CDR3: CASSSGIDNEQFF; DNA: TGCGCCAGCAGCTCAGGGATCGACAATGAGCAGTTCTTC
V: TRBV2; D: NA; J: TRBJ1-4; size: NA; CDR3: CASSIQDNGKLFF; DNA: TGTGCCAGCAGTATTCAGGACAATGGGAAACTGTTTTTT
V: TRBV10-2; D: TRBD2; J: TRBJ2-1; size: NA; CDR3: CASSEWLAAYNEQFF; DNA: TGCGCCAGCAGTGAGTGGCTAGCGGCCTACAATGAGCAGTTCTTC
V: TRBV25-1; D: NA; J: TRBJ2-2; size: NA; CDR3: CASSEQRRNTGELFF; DNA: TGTGCCAGCAGTGAACAGAGACGGAACACCGGGGAGCTGTTTTTT
V: TRBV6-5; D: NA; J: TRBJ1-1; size: NA; CDR3: CASSRYTEAFF; DNA: TGTGCCAGCAGTCGATACACTGAAGCTTTCTTT
V: TRBV7-3; D: TRBD1; J: TRBJ2-6; size: NA; CDR3: CASSSVPGQGKGVSGANVLTF; DNA: TGTGCCAGCAGCTCTGTCCCGGGACAGGGGAAGGGTGTCTCTGGGGCCAACGTCCTGACTTTC